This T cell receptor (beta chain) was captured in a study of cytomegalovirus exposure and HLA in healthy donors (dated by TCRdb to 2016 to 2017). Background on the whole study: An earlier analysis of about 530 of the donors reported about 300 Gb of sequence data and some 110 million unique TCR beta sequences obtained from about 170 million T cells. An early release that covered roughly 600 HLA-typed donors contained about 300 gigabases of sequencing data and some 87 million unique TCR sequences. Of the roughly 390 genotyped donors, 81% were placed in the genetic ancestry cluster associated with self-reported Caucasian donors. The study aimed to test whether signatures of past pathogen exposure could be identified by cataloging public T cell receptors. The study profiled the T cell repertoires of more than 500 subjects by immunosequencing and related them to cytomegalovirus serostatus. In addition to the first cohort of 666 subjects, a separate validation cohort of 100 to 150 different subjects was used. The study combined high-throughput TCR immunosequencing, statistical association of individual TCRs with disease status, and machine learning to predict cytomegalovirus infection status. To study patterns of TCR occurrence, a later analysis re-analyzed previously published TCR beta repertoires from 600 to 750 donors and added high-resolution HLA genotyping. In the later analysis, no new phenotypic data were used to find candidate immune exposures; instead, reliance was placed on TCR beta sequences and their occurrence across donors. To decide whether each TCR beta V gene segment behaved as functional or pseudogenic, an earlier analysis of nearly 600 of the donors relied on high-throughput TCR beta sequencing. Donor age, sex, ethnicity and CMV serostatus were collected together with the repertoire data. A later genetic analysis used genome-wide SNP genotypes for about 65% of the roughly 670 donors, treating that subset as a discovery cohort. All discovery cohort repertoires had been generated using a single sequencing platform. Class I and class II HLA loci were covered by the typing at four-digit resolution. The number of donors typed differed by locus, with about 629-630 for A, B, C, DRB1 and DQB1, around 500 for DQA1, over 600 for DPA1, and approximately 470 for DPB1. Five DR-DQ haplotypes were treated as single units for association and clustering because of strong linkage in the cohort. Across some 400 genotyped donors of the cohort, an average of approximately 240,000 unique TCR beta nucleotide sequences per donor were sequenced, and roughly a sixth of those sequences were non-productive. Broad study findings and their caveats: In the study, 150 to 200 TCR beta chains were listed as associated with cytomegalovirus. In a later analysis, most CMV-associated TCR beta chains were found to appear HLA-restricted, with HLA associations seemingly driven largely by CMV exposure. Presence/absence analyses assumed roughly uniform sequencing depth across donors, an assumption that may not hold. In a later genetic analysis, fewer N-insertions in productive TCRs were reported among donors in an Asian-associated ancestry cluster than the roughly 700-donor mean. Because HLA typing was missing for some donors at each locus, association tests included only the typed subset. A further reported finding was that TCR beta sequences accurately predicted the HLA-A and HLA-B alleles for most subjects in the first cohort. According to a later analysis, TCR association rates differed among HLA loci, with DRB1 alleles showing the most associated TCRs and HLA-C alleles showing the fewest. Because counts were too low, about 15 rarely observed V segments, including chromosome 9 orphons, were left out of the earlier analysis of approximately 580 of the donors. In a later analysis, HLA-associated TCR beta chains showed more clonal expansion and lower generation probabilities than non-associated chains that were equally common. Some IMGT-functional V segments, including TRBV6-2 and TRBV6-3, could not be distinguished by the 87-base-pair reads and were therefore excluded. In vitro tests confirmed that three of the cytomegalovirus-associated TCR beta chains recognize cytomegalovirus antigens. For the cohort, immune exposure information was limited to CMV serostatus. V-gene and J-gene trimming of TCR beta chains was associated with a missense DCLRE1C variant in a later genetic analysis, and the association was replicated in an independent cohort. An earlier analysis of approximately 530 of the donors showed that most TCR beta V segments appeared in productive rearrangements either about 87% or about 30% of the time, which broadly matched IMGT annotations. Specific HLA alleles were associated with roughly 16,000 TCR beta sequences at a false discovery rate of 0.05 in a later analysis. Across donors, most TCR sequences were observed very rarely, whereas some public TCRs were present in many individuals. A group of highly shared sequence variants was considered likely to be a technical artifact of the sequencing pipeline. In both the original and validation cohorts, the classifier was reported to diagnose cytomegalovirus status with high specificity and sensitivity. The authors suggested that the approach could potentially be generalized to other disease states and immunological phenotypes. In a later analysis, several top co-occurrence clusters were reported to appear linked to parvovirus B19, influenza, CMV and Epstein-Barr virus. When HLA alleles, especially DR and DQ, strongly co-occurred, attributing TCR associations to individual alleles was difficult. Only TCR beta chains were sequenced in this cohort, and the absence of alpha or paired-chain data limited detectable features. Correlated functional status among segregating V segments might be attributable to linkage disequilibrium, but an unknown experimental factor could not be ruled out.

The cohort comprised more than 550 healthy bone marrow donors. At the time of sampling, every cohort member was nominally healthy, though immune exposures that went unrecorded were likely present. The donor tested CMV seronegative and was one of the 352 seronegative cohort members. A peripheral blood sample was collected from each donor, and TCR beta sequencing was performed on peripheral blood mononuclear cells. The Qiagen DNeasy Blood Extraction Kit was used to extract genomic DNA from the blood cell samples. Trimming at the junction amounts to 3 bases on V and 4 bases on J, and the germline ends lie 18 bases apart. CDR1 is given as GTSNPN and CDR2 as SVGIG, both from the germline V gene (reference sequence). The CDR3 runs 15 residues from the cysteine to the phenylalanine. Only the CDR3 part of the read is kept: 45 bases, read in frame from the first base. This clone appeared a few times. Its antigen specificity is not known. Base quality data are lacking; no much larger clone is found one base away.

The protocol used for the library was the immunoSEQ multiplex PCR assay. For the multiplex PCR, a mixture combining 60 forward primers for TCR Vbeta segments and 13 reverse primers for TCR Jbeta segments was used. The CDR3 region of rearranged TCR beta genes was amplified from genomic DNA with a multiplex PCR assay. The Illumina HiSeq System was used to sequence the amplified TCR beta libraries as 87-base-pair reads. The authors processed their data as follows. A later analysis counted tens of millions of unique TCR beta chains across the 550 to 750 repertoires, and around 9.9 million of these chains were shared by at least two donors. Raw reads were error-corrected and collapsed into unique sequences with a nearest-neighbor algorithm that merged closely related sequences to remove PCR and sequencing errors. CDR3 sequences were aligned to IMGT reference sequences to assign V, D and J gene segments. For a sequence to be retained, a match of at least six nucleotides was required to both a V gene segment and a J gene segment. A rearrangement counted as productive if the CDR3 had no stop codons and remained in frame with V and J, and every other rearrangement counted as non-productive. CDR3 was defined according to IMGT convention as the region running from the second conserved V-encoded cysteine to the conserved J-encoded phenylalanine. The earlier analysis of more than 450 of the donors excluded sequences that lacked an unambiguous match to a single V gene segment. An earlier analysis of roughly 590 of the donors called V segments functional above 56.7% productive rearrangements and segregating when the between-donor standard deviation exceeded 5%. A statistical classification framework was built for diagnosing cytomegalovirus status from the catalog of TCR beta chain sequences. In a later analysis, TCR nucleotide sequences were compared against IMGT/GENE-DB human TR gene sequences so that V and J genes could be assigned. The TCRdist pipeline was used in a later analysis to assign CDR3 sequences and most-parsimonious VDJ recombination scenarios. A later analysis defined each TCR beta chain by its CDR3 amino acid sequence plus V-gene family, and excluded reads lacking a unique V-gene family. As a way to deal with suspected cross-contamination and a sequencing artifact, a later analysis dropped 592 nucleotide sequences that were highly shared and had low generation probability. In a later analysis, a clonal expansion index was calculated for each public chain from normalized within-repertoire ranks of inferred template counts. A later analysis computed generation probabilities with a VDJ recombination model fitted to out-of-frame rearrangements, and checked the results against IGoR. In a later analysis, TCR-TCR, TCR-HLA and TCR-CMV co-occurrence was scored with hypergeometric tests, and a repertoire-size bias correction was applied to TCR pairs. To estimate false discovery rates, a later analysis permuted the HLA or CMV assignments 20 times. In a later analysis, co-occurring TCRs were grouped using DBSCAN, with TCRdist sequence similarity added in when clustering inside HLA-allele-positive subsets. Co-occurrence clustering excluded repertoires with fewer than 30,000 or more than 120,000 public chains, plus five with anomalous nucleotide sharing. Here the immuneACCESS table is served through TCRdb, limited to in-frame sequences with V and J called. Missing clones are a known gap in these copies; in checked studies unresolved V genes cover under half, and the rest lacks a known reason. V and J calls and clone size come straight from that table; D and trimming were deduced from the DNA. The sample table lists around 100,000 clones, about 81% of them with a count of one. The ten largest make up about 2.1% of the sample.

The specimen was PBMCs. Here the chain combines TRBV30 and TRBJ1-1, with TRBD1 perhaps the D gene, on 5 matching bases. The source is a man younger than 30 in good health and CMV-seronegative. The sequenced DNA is TGTGCCTGGAGCCGAACCCCGCTAGGGGCCACTGAAGCTTTCTTT. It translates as CAWSRTPLGATEAFF. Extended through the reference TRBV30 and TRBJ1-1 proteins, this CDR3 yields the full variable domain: SQTIHQWPATLVQPVGSPLSLECTVEGTSNPNLYWYRQAAGRGLQLLFYSVGIGQISSEVPQNLSASRPQDRQFILSSKKLLLSDSGFYLCAWSRTPLGATEAFFGQGTRLTVV.